Listed here are 32 T cell receptor beta chains from one sample, sequenced in a study of T cells after yellow fever vaccination. TCRdb itself ran the 5' RACE reads through MiXCR, one entry per CDR3 protein. The sample consists of approximately 600,000 distinct CDR3 sequences, 12% of them appearing once. Sequencing used PBMCs, obtained on the day of the yellow fever booster vaccination. The receptors derive from a man aged 30-40 years who received the YFV17D yellow fever vaccine.

In this sample, this clonotype turned up a few times. The DNA of the CDR3 is TGCGCCAGCAGCCAAGATCTTCGGGGACTAGCGGGAGCAGATACGCAGTATTTT. This translates into CASSQDLRGLAGADTQYF. The chain has TRBV4-3 and TRBJ2-3; 14 bases line up with TRBD2. From germline, CDR1 is LGHNA and CDR2 YSLEER. This CDR3 is 18 amino acids long. J was trimmed by 4 bases and V by 0 bases; bases with no gene match: 6.

The gene calls are TRBV4-3 and TRBJ2-3; D possibly matches TRBD1 or TRBD2 (5 bases each). Germline loops: CDR1 LGHNA, CDR2 YSLEER. The CDR3 consists of 16 residues. V lost 5 bases and J lost 4, with 19 bases in between. This CDR3 is CASSGRDQGVPDTQYF. CDR3 DNA: TGCGCCAGCAGCGGTCGGGACCAAGGGGTCCCAGATACGCAGTATTTT.

V is TRBV28 and J is TRBJ1-1, with D possibly matching TRBD1 (5 bases). The V gene's germline CDR1 is MDHEN and CDR2 SYDVKM. V lost 7 bases and J lost 10, with 19 bases in between. There are 13 residues in the CDR3. CDR3 protein: CASINPGSSTAFF. The CDR3 coding sequence is TGTGCCAGCATCAATCCAGGGTCTTCGACAGCTTTCTTT.

The genes are TRBV6-6 and TRBJ2-7; D unresolved. This CDR3 has 12 amino acids. V was shortened by 7 bases and J by 3 bases, with 10 bases between the two germline ends. CDR1 MNHNY and CDR2 SVGAGI come from the germline V gene (reference sequence). CDR3 region: CASKAVDYEQYF. DNA of the CDR3: TGTGCCAGCAAGGCAGTCGACTACGAGCAGTACTTC.

The rearrangement joins TRBV2 to TRBJ2-6; a possible D gene is TRBD1 (5 bases). CDR3 size: 15 residues. The V and J ends lost 7 bases and 0 bases respectively, with 10 bases between them. Germline V CDR1 and CDR2: SNHLY, FYNNEI. CDR3: CASNQDSSGANVLTF. The CDR3 DNA follows: TGTGCCAGCAACCAAGACAGCTCTGGGGCCAACGTCCTGACTTTC. Full variable domain (remainder filled in from reference TRBV2 and TRBJ2-6): EPEVTQTPSHQVTQMGQEVILRCVPISNHLYFYWYRQILGQKVEFLVSFYNNEISEKSEIFDDQFSVERPDGSNFTLKIRSTKLEDSAMYFCASNQDSSGANVLTFGAGSRLTVL.

This clonotype has just a few counts. The chain is built from TRBV7-2 and TRBJ1-1, with D tentatively TRBD1 (6 bases). V was cut by 1 base and J by 12 bases, with 12 bases left in between. The germline CDR1 and CDR2 sequences are SGHTA and FQGNSA. CDR3 size: 12 residues. Written as DNA, the CDR3 is TGTGCCAGCAGCTTAGTGGGGGGCACACCTTTCTTT. Translating gives CASSLVGGTPFF.

The chain uses TRBV27 and TRBJ1-5; 10 bases are a match to TRBD1. This CDR3 spans 19 amino acids. Germline-derived CDR1 and CDR2 are MNHEY and SMNVEV (reference sequence). V shed 0 bases, J shed 2 bases, and the junction held 10 bases outside the gene matches. The CDR3 sequence is CASSLSRQGAARGNQPQHF. In nucleotides, the CDR3 is TGTGCCAGCAGTTTATCTAGACAGGGGGCCGCGCGAGGCAATCAGCCCCAGCATTTT.

There are a few counts of this clonotype. V is TRBV27 and J is TRBJ2-3; weak D call: TRBD1 (5 bases). The CDR3 loop spans 16 amino acids. Germline values: CDR1 MNHEY, CDR2 SMNVEV (reference sequence). The V end lost 6 bases, the J end lost 0 bases, and 16 bases lay between the germline ends. CDR3 sequence reads: CASSVGRQSSTDTQYF. The DNA of the CDR3 is TGTGCCAGCAGCGTAGGAAGACAGTCGAGCACAGATACGCAGTATTTT.

This clonotype was seen a few times. The V gene is TRBV7-2, the J gene TRBJ1-1, with D unclear. Germline V gives CDR1 SGHTA, CDR2 FQGNSA. This CDR3 is 14 amino acids long. The germline V and J ends were trimmed by 2 bases and 3 bases, with 10 bases remaining between them. CDR3 nucleotide sequence: TGTGCCAGCAGCTTATATGGGAGATACACTGAAGCTTTCTTT. It codes for CASSLYGRYTEAFF. Supplemented by reference TRBV7-2 and TRBJ1-1, the full variable domain reads GAGVSQSPSNKVTEKGKDVELRCDPISGHTALYWYRQSLGQGLEFLIYFQGNSAPDKSGLPSDRFSAERTGGSVSTLTIQRTQQEDSAVYLCASSLYGRYTEAFFGQGTRLTVV.

The V gene is TRBV5-4, the J gene TRBJ2-3; 8 bases are a match to TRBD2. Germline lookup yields CDR1 SGHNT and CDR2 YYREEE (reference sequence). The CDR3 spans 15 residues. With 5 bases clipped from V and 5 bases from J, the junction kept 10 bases outside the gene matches. Here the CDR3 reads CASSYVGRGKDTQYF. CDR3 in DNA: TGTGCCAGCAGTTATGTCGGGAGGGGAAAAGATACGCAGTATTTT.

This clonotype was picked up a small number of times. The chain is built from TRBV20-1 and TRBJ2-1, with 10 bases matching TRBD2. The V segment lost 4 bases and the J segment 5 bases; nucleotides outside the gene matches: 11. CDR3 length: 16 amino acids. Per the germline V gene, CDR1 is DFQATT and CDR2 is SNEGSKA (reference sequence). This CDR3 reads CSATRGLAGGNNEQFF. The CDR3, as DNA: TGCAGTGCTACCCGGGGGTTAGCGGGAGGCAACAATGAGCAGTTCTTC.

The sample holds a few counts of this clonotype. This chain links TRBV29-1 with TRBJ1-1; 7 bases map to TRBD1. V shed 5 bases and J 6 bases; nucleotides not matched to a gene: 6. Germline V gene lookup returns CDR1 SQVTM and CDR2 ANQGSEA. The CDR3 spans 12 residues. This chain's CDR3 is CSVSTGAPEAFF. CDR3 sequence (DNA): TGCAGCGTTTCTACAGGGGCTCCTGAAGCTTTCTTT. The full variable domain, its missing parts supplied by reference TRBV29-1 and TRBJ1-1, is SAVISQKPSRDICQRGTSLTIQCQVDSQVTMMFWYRQQPGQSLTLIATANQGSEATYESGFVIDKFPISRPNLTFSTLTVSNMSPEDSSIYLCSVSTGAPEAFFGQGTRLTVV.

The gene calls are TRBV7-9 and TRBJ2-7; D not resolved. V was shortened by 11 bases and J by 5 bases, with 13 bases between the two germline ends. Germline-derived CDR1 and CDR2 are SEHNR and FQNEAQ (reference sequence). CDR3 size: 11 residues. The DNA for the CDR3 is TGTGCCGGCGGAGTGGGCCACGAGCAGTACTTC. Encoded protein: CAGGVGHEQYF.

The chain links TRBV27 to TRBJ1-1; D perhaps matches TRBD1 (5 bases). The CDR3 is 18 residues long. Trimming cost V 5 bases and J 1 base, with 23 bases left between them. Germline CDR1 is MNHEY and CDR2 is SMNVEV (reference sequence). The CDR3: CASSDDRAGSRENTEAFF. CDR3 sequence (DNA): TGTGCCAGCAGTGATGATCGGGCAGGGTCGCGTGAGAACACTGAAGCTTTCTTT.

This clonotype has more than one count but fewer than ten. The genes are TRBV20-1 and TRBJ2-5, with 9 positions matching TRBD2. There are 14 residues in the CDR3. The V gene end was trimmed by 8 bases and the J gene end by 6 bases; junction bases not matched to a gene: 13. Germline loops: CDR1 DFQATT, CDR2 SNEGSKA (reference sequence). This CDR3 is CSFESREGPKTQYF. The DNA for the CDR3 is TGCAGTTTCGAGTCGCGGGAGGGACCGAAGACCCAGTACTTC.

This clonotype was detected ten times or more. The CDR3 here is CASTKGGYSFETGELFF. DNA for the CDR3: TGTGCCAGCACCAAGGGTGGGTACAGCTTTGAGACCGGGGAGCTGTTTTTT. V and J are TRBV5-6 and TRBJ2-2; D remains unclear. The V end lost 6 bases, the J end lost 5 bases, and 23 bases lay between the germline ends. Germline assignment: CDR1 SGHDT and CDR2 YYEEEE. CDR3 size: 17 residues.

This clonotype was observed a handful of times. The rearrangement joins TRBV7-6 to TRBJ2-1, with D possibly being TRBD1 or TRBD2 (5 bases each). Germline CDR1 reads SGHVS; CDR2 reads FNYEAQ. V lost 5 bases and J lost 8, with 16 bases in between. The CDR3 contains 14 residues. As DNA, the CDR3 is TGTGCCAGCAGCCAGGGCGGGCTTGGGGATGAGCAGTTCTTC. Translation: CASSQGGLGDEQFF.

The chain carries TRBV24-1 and TRBJ2-1; D unresolved. Trimming took 4 bases from V and 4 from J, leaving 10 bases between them. The CDR3 consists of 14 residues. CDR1 KGHDR and CDR2 SFDVKD come from the germline V gene. The CDR3 loop reads CATSEPPEYNEQFF. CDR3 in DNA: TGTGCCACCAGTGAACCCCCTGAATACAATGAGCAGTTCTTC.

The CDR3 region has the DNA TGTGCCAGCAGCTTAGCCGAGGATATAGATACGCAGTATTTT. Its translation is CASSLAEDIDTQYF. The chain has TRBV7-2 and TRBJ2-3, with no clear D. CDR1 is SGHTA and CDR2 is FQGNSA in the germline V gene. The CDR3 has 14 amino acids. V was clipped by 0 bases and J by 5 bases, with 9 bases between them.

This clonotype was found a few times. The chain carries TRBV20-1 and TRBJ2-5, with D perhaps TRBD1 (6 bases). The CDR3 contains 13 residues. The ends were cut back, 6 bases at V and 3 bases at J, with 14 bases in the middle. CDR1 and CDR2 from the germline V gene are DFQATT and SNEGSKA (reference sequence). CDR3 loop: CSALDRTKETQYF. The CDR3 coding sequence is TGCAGTGCCCTGGACAGAACTAAAGAGACCCAGTACTTC.

This clonotype was counted between two and nine times. The V and J genes are TRBV5-8 and TRBJ2-2, with D tentatively TRBD2 (7 bases). The CDR3 covers 15 residues. The germline V gene encodes CDR1 SGHTS and CDR2 YDEGEE. Trimming removed 6 bases from V and 7 bases from J, with 19 bases in between. CDR3 sequence: CASTSRGAKVGELFF. The DNA of the CDR3 is TGTGCCAGCACCAGCCGGGGGGCTAAAGTCGGGGAGCTGTTTTTT. The full variable domain, completed using reference TRBV5-8 and TRBJ2-2, is EAGVTQSPTHLIKTRGQQATLRCSPISGHTSVYWYQQALGLGLQFLLWYDEGEERNRGNFPPRFSGRQFPNYSSELNVNALELEDSALYLCASTSRGAKVGELFFGEGSRLTVL.

This rearrangement joins TRBV5-1 to TRBJ2-2; the D is unclear. The CDR3 loop spans 16 amino acids. V gave up 0 bases and J gave up 2 bases, with 11 bases separating them. CDR1 is SGHRS, CDR2 YFSETQ, per germline. CDR3 sequence: CASSLGSSVNTGELFF. CDR3 bases: TGCGCCAGCAGCTTGGGGTCGTCGGTTAACACCGGGGAGCTGTTTTTT. The full variable domain, completed using reference TRBV5-1 and TRBJ2-2, is KAGVTQTPRYLIKTRGQQVTLSCSPISGHRSVSWYQQTPGQGLQFLFEYFSETQRNKGNFPGRFSGRQFSNSRSEMNVSTLELGDSALYLCASSLGSSVNTGELFFGEGSRLTVL.

The chain joins TRBV3-1 to TRBJ2-7; D might be TRBD1 or TRBD2, each matching 5 bases. V was shortened by 3 bases and J by 5 bases, with 23 bases between the two germline ends. CDR3 length: 17 residues. Germline lookup yields CDR1 LGHDT and CDR2 YNNKEL (reference sequence). CDR3 coding DNA: TGTGCCAGCAGCCATTCCCTCTCCGGGACCCCAGCCAACGAGCAGTACTTC. As protein: CASSHSLSGTPANEQYF.

This chain joins TRBV28 and TRBJ2-7, with 7 bases matching TRBD1. V lost 4 bases, J lost 4 bases, and 7 bases stayed unmatched. CDR1 and CDR2 (germline): MDHEN, SYDVKM. The CDR3 totals 14 residues. CDR3 region: CASSSGQPKYEQYF. The CDR3 DNA follows: TGTGCCAGCAGTTCGGGACAGCCAAAATACGAGCAGTACTTC.

In this sample, this clonotype turned up a few times. The chain uses TRBV7-9 and TRBJ1-1; D may be TRBD1 (5 bases). CDR3 length: 14 residues. Germline CDR1 is SEHNR and CDR2 is FQNEAQ (reference sequence). The germline V and J ends were trimmed by 2 bases and 6 bases, with 13 bases remaining between them. CDR3 sequence: CASSLMSRDAEAFF. The CDR3, as DNA: TGTGCCAGCAGCTTAATGTCCAGGGATGCTGAAGCTTTCTTT.

This clonotype appeared a few times. The rearrangement joins TRBV7-9 to TRBJ1-6, with 9 bases identical to TRBD1. The V and J ends lost 1 base and 7 bases, in that order; junction bases with no gene match: 2. CDR1 and CDR2 from the germline V gene are SEHNR and FQNEAQ (reference sequence). The CDR3 runs to 15 residues. CDR3 in DNA: TGTGCCAGCAGCTTAGGGGACAGGGCGAATTCACCCCTCCACTTT. It specifies CASSLGDRANSPLHF.

This clonotype was observed a handful of times. The rearrangement joins TRBV5-6 to TRBJ2-7, with D unresolved. Germline lookup yields CDR1 SGHDT and CDR2 YYEEEE. The CDR3 has 16 amino acids. Trimming took off 0 bases at V and 4 bases at J, with 17 bases between the two ends. Here the CDR3 reads CASSLGIAQVWYEQYF. As DNA, the CDR3 is TGTGCCAGCAGCTTGGGGATAGCTCAAGTGTGGTACGAGCAGTACTTC.

This clonotype was recorded a few times. The chain recombines TRBV7-2 with TRBJ2-2, with D unclear. The germline V gene has CDR1 SGHTA and CDR2 FQGNSA. Trimming stripped 3 bases from V and 8 bases from J, with 10 bases between. This CDR3 spans 13 amino acids. This CDR3 is CASSLGKEGELFF. Here the CDR3 DNA reads TGTGCCAGCAGCTTGGGGAAAGAGGGGGAGCTGTTTTTT.

With respect to this clonotype: Sequence at one end of the junction differs from germline and may be a read error. The V and J genes are TRBV7-8 and TRBJ2-1; tentatively, D is TRBD2 (6 bases). CDR1 and CDR2 from the germline V gene are SGHVS and FQNEAQ. This CDR3 is 13 amino acids long. This chain's CDR3 is CTSRAGNYNEQFF. The CDR3 coding sequence is TGTACCAGCAGGGCGGGAAACTACAATGAGCAGTTCTTC.

The chain couples TRBV6-1 to TRBJ1-1; no reliable D call. Trimming stripped 5 bases from V and 0 bases from J, with 7 bases between. Germline V gene lookup returns CDR1 MNHNS and CDR2 SASEGT. This CDR3 spans 13 amino acids. Here the CDR3 DNA reads TGTGCCAGCAGTACGGAGATGAACACTGAAGCTTTCTTT. Amino acid sequence: CASSTEMNTEAFF.

The chain has TRBV5-1 and TRBJ2-5; D may be TRBD1 (7 bases). This CDR3 spans 15 amino acids. The V end lost 3 bases, the J end lost 4 bases, and 16 bases lay between the germline ends. The germline V gene encodes CDR1 SGHRS and CDR2 YFSETQ. This chain's CDR3 is CASSSNRGGGETQYF. The CDR3 DNA reads TGCGCCAGCAGCTCTAACAGGGGAGGCGGAGAGACCCAGTACTTC.

A few counts support this clonotype. Relative to the germline gene, one junction end is altered; a read error may explain this. The chain uses TRBV2 and TRBJ2-4; 12 bases are shared with TRBD2. Germline-derived CDR1 and CDR2 are SNHLY and FYNNEI. The CDR3 contains 15 residues. The CDR3 region is CASREATSGRHIQYF. CDR3 sequence (DNA): TGTGCCAGCAGGGAAGCGACTAGCGGGAGACACATTCAGTACTTC. The full variable domain, rest sourced from reference TRBV2 and TRBJ2-4, is EPEVTQTPSHQVTQMGQEVILRCVPISNHLYFYWYRQILGQKVEFLVSFYNNEISEKSEIFDDQFSVERPDGSNFTLKIRSTKLEDSAMYFCASREATSGRHIQYFGAGTRLSVL.